This TCR beta chain appears in the sequencing data of a study of PD-1 blockade in classical Hodgkin lymphoma. Every patient experienced relapse after autologous stem cell transplantation, and brentuximab vedotin exposure varied. The ends lost 1 base at V and 0 bases at J; junction bases unmatched: 7. The germline gives CDR1 SGDLS, CDR2 YYNGEE. The CDR3 extends over 18 amino acids. Clones were sequenced by immunoSEQ multiplex PCR, and TCRdb holds only the in-frame ones, with some missing. The sample yields fewer than 50,000 clones, about 88% seen once. The chain is built from TRBV9 and TRBJ2-3; 11 bases are shared with TRBD2. The specimen was peripheral blood mononuclear cells (PBMCs), collected at baseline. The sequence came from a human donor with classical Hodgkin lymphoma. The chain's CDR3 is CASSVRLAGSPSTDTQYF. The CDR3 coding sequence is TGTGCCAGCAGCGTAAGACTAGCGGGAAGCCCTAGCACAGATACGCAGTATTTT.